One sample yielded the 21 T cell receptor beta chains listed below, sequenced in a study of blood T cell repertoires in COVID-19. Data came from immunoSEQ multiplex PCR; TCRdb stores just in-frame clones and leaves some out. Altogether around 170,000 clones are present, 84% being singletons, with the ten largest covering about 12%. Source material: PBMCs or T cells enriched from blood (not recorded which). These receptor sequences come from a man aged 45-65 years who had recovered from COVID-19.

In nucleotides, the CDR3 is TGTGCCAGCAGTTTATATCAGGGGGCACGCACTGAAGCTTTCTTT. This translates into CASSLYQGARTEAFF. V gene TRBV27 combines with J gene TRBJ1-1; TRBD1 agrees at 8 bases. V lost 1 base to trimming and J lost 4 bases; unmatched junction nucleotides: 5. Germline V gene data show CDR1 as MNHEY and CDR2 as SMNVEV (reference sequence). The CDR3 has 15 amino acids.

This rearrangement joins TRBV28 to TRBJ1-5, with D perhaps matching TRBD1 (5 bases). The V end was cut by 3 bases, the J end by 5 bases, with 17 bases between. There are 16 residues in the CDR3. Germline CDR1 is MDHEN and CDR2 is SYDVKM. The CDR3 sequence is CASSFRTDSLDQPQHF. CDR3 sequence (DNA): TGTGCCAGCAGTTTTAGAACAGACAGCCTGGATCAGCCCCAGCATTTT. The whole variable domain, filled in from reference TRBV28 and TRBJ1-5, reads DVKVTQSSRYLVKRTGEKVFLECVQDMDHENMFWYRQDPGLGLRLIYFSYDVKMKEKGDIPEGYSVSREKKERFSLILESASTNQTSMYLCASSFRTDSLDQPQHFGDGTRLSIL.

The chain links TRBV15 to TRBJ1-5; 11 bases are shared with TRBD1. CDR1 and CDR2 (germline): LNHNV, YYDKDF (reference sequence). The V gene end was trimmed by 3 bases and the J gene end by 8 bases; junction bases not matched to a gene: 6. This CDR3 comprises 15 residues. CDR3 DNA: TGTGCCACCAGCAGTCGGACAGGGGGCTTGAAGCCCCAGCATTTT. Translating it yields CATSSRTGGLKPQHF.

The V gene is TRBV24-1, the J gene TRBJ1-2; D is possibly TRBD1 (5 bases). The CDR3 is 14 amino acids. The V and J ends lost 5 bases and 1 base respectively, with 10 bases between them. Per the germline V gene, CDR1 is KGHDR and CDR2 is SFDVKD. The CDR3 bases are TGTGCCACCAGTGGGGGGGGACTTAACTATGGCTACACCTTC. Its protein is CATSGGGLNYGYTF.

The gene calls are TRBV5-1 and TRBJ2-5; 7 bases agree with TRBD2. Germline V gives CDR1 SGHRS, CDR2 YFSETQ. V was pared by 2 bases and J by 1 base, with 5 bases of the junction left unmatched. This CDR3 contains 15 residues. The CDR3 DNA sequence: TGCGCCAGCAGCTTATTGTGGGGGGGCCAAGAGACCCAGTACTTC. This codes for CASSLLWGGQETQYF.

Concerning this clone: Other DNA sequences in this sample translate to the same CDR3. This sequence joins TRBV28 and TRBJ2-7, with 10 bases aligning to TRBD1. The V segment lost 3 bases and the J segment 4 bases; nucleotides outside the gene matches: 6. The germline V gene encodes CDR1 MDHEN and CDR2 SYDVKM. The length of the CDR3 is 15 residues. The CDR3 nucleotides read TGTGCCAGCAGTTTTGGCGCGGACAGGGGGTACGAGCAGTACTTC. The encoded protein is CASSFGADRGYEQYF.

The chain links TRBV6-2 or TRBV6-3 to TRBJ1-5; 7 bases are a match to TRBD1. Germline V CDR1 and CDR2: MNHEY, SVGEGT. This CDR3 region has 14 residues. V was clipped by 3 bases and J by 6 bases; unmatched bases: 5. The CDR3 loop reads CASSYEGASQPQHF. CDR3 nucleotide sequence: TGTGCCAGCAGTTATGAGGGGGCGAGTCAGCCCCAGCATTTT.

CDR3 DNA sequence: TGTGCCAGTAGTATAGTTGGGACAGGGCATTCACCCCTCCACTTT. Residues: CASSIVGTGHSPLHF. The chain is built from TRBV19 and TRBJ1-6; 9 bases are a match to TRBD1. Germline-derived CDR1 and CDR2 are LNHDA and SQIVND (reference sequence). V lost 1 base, J lost 8 bases, and 3 bases stayed unmatched. This CDR3 has 15 amino acids.

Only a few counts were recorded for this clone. CDR3 DNA sequence: TGTGCCAGCAGCCACACCGGGGGTCAAGCTTTCTTT. Translated: CASSHTGGQAFF. The chain has TRBV14 and TRBJ1-1; perhaps TRBD1 as D (5 bases). This CDR3 has 12 amino acids. Trimming cost V 3 bases and J 9 bases, with 11 bases left between them. CDR1 is SGHDN, CDR2 FVKESK, per germline. Combining the CDR3 with reference TRBV14 and TRBJ1-1 gives the whole variable domain EAGVTQFPSHSVIEKGQTVTLRCDPISGHDNLYWYRRVMGKEIKFLLHFVKESKQDESGMPNNRFLAERTGGTYSTLKVQPAELEDSGVYFCASSHTGGQAFFGQGTRLTVV.

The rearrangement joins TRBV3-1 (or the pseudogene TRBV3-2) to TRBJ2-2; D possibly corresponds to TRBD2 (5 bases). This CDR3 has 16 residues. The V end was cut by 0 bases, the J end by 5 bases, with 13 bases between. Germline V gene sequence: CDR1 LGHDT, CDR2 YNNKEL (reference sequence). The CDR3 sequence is CASSQDPRPGTGELFF. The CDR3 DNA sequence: TGTGCCAGCAGCCAAGATCCCCGCCCGGGGACCGGGGAGCTGTTTTTT.

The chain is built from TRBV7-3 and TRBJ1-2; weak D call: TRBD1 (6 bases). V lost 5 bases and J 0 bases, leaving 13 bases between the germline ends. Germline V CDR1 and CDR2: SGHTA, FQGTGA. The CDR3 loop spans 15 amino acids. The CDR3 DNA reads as TGTGCCAGCAGCCGAGGACAGCTAACTAACTATGGCTACACCTTC. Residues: CASSRGQLTNYGYTF.

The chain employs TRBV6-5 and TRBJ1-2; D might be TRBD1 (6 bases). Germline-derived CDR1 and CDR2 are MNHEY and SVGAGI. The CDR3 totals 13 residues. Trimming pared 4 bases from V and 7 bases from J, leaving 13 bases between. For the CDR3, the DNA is TGTGCCAGCAGTTCAACAGGGACATCTGGCTACACCTTC. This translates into CASSSTGTSGYTF.

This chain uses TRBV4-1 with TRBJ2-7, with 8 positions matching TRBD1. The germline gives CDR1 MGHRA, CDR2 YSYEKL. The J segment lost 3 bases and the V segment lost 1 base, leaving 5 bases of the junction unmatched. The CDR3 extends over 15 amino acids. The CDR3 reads CASSQVEDRVYEQYF. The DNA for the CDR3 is TGCGCCAGCAGCCAAGTCGAGGACAGGGTCTACGAGCAGTACTTC.

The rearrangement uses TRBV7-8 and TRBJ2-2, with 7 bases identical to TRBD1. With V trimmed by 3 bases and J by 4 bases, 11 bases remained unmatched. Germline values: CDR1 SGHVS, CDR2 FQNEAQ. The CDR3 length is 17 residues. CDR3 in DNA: TGTGCCAGCAGCTTTTCCCGGGACAGAAAACGCACCGGGGAGCTGTTTTTT. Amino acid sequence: CASSFSRDRKRTGELFF.

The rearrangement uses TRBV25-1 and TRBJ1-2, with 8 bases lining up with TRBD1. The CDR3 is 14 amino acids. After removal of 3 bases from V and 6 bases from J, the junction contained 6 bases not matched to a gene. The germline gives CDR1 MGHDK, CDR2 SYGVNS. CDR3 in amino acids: CASSDSSGGHGYTF. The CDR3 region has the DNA TGTGCCAGCAGTGATTCATCAGGGGGCCATGGCTACACCTTC.

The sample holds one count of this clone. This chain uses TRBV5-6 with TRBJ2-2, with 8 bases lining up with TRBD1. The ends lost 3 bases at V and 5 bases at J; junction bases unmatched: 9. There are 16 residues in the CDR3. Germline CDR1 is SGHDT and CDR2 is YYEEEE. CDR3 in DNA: TGTGCCAGCAGCTCAACGGGACAGGACTATACCGGGGAGCTGTTTTTT. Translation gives CASSSTGQDYTGELFF. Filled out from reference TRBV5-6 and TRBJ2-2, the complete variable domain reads DAGVTQSPTHLIKTRGQQVTLRCSPKSGHDTVSWYQQALGQGPQFIFQYYEEEERQRGNFPDRFSGHQFPNYSSELNVNALLLGDSALYLCASSSTGQDYTGELFFGEGSRLTVL.

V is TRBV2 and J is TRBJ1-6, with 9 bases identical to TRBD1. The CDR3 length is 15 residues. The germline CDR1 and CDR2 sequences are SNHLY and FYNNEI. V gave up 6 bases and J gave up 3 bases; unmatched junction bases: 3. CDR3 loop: CASSPDRGYNSPLHF. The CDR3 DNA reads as TGTGCCAGCAGCCCGGACAGGGGCTATAATTCACCCCTCCACTTT.

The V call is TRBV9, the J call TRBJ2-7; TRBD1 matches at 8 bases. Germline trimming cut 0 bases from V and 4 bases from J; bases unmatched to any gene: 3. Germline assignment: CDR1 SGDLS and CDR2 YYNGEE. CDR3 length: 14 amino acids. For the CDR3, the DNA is TGTGCCAGCAGCGTAGTAGGACAGGGTTACGAGCAGTACTTC. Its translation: CASSVVGQGYEQYF.

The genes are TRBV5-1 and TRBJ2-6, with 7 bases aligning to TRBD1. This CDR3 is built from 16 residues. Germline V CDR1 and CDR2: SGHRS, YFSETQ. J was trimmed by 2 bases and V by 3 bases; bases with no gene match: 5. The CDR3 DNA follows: TGCGCCAGCAGCTCAAGCACAGGGGCTGGGGCCAACGTCCTGACTTTC. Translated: CASSSSTGAGANVLTF.

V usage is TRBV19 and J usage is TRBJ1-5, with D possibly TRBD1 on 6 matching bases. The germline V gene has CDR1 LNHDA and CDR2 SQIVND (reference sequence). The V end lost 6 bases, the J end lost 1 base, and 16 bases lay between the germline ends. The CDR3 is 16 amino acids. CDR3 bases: TGTGCCAGTAGCATTACAGGGTACAGAAGCAATCAGCCCCAGCATTTT. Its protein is CASSITGYRSNQPQHF.

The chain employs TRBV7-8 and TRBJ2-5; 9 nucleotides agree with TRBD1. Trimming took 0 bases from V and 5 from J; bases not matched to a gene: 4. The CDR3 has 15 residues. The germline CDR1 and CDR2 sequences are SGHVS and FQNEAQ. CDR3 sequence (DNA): TGTGCCAGCAGCTTAGCACAGGGGGCACGGGAGACCCAGTACTTC. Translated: CASSLAQGARETQYF.